This TCR beta chain originates from a study of cytomegalovirus exposure and HLA in healthy donors. The PCR contained 60 Vbeta and 13 Jbeta primers. Method: immunoSEQ multiplex PCR; TCRdb's copy keeps in-frame clones and lacks some. The table includes around 160,000 clones, around three quarters detected once. Study results and limitations: In vitro confirmation showed a few CMV-associated chains to be CMV antigen specific. In a later analysis, specific HLA alleles were associated with 15,000 to 20,000 TCR beta sequences at a 0.05 false discovery rate. Excluded were some V segments that proved indistinguishable, including TRBV6-2 and TRBV6-3.

Donors sampled were nominally healthy, though unrecorded immune exposures were likely. Remarks on this clone: As yet, its antigen is unknown.

V dropped 1 base and J dropped 6 bases, with 10 bases sitting between them. Germline values: CDR1 MNHNS, CDR2 SASEGT. This CDR3 comprises 14 residues. This chain joins TRBV6-1 and TRBJ2-1, with TRBD1 as a possible D gene (6 bases). The receptor was isolated from a woman in her forties in good health and CMV-seropositive. Sequencing input: PBMCs. The CDR3 sequence is CASSEEQGFNEQFF. In DNA form, the CDR3 reads TGTGCCAGCAGTGAAGAACAGGGATTCAATGAGCAGTTCTTC.